This T cell receptor (beta chain) is from a study of blood T cell repertoires in COVID-19. About the research overall: The samples span acute and convalescent COVID-19 from the United States, Italy and Spain.

From germline, CDR1 is SGHTA and CDR2 FQGNSA. The CDR3 is 16 amino acids. Unmatched junction bases numbered 17, after V lost 6 bases and J lost 7 bases. In the authors' workflow: Estimated nucleated cell counts came from reference gene primer amplification. The assay was immunoSEQ multiplex PCR, and TCRdb's table has in-frame clones only and misses some. V, J and clone size are taken as reported in that table, and D and trimming were inferred from the DNA itself. The repertoire includes 210,000 or so clones, around four fifths of them detected once, and 2.5% to 3% sits in the top ten. This clonotype originated in a woman over 75 with active or convalescent COVID-19. Sequenced material: peripheral blood. V usage is TRBV7-2 and J usage is TRBJ1-2; TRBD1 matches at 7 bases. The chain's CDR3 is CASRPAPGQQKPGYTF. The CDR3 coding sequence is TGTGCCAGCAGACCGGCTCCGGGACAGCAGAAGCCTGGCTACACCTTC.